This entry lists 9 T cell receptor beta chains sequenced from one sample in a study of cytomegalovirus exposure and HLA in healthy donors. A multiplex PCR was run with 60 Vbeta primers and 13 Jbeta primers. The assay was immunoSEQ multiplex PCR, and TCRdb's table has in-frame clones only and misses some. The table records 100,000 or so clones, roughly 79% of them present only once. The sample comprised PBMCs. The receptor source for this set is a man aged 40-50 years in good health and CMV-seronegative.

The chain recombines TRBV6-5 with TRBJ2-7; 12 nucleotides line up with TRBD2. Germline trimming cut 5 bases from V and 9 bases from J; bases unmatched to any gene: 8. Germline-derived CDR1 and CDR2 are MNHEY and SVGAGI. This CDR3 has 14 amino acids. The CDR3 DNA follows: TGTGCCAGCAGTCCGGGACTAGCGGGTACGAGGCAGTACTTC. Protein: CASSPGLAGTRQYF.

The chain has TRBV5-1 and TRBJ1-3; no clear D gene. CDR1 is SGHRS, CDR2 YFSETQ, per germline. The CDR3 consists of 15 residues. V was trimmed by 1 base and J by 0 bases, leaving 8 bases between them. As DNA, the CDR3 is TGCGCCAGCAGCTTGAACTCCGGCTCTGGAAACACCATATATTTT. Its translation is CASSLNSGSGNTIYF.

The chain joins TRBV7-6 to TRBJ2-7; D not certain. The CDR3 spans 13 residues. V lost 5 bases and J 1 base, leaving 9 bases between the germline ends. Germline assignment: CDR1 SGHVS and CDR2 FNYEAQ. The CDR3 DNA sequence: TGTGCCAGCAGCCTCTCCCCGTCCTACGAGCAGTACTTC. This encodes CASSLSPSYEQYF.

The chain uses TRBV5-1 and TRBJ2-7; D is unresolved. Germline CDR1 reads SGHRS; CDR2 reads YFSETQ. The V gene lost 0 bases and the J gene lost 0 bases, with 7 bases spanning the gap. CDR3 length: 14 amino acids. The CDR3 coding sequence is TGCGCCAGCAGCTTGGACAGCTACTCCTACGAGCAGTACTTC. Residues: CASSLDSYSYEQYF.

The rearrangement links TRBV19 to TRBJ2-3; D not certain. The germline CDR1 and CDR2 sequences are LNHDA and SQIVND (reference sequence). Deletions cut 4 bases from V and 4 bases from J, with 3 bases between. The CDR3 has 11 amino acids. The CDR3 nucleotides are TGTGCCAGTAGTACTTCAGATACGCAGTATTTT. Amino acid sequence: CASSTSDTQYF.

This clone was recorded a few times. The V call is TRBV4-3, the J call TRBJ2-6, with D possibly TRBD2 on 5 matching bases. Between the trimmed V and J ends, which lost 0 bases and 2 bases, there was a span of 11 bases. CDR1 and CDR2 from the germline V gene are LGHNA and YSLEER. This CDR3 is 17 amino acids long. The chain's CDR3 is CASSQDGEGTGANVLTF. CDR3 DNA: TGCGCCAGCAGCCAAGACGGCGAGGGCACTGGGGCCAACGTCCTGACTTTC.

The chain couples TRBV6-6 to TRBJ2-3; 7 positions match TRBD2. This CDR3 contains 15 residues. Germline V CDR1 and CDR2: MNHNY, SVGAGI (reference sequence). Germline trimming cut 2 bases from V and 0 bases from J; bases unmatched to any gene: 2. This CDR3 reads CASSYKRGSTDTQYF. CDR3 nucleotide sequence: TGTGCCAGCAGTTACAAGCGGGGTAGCACAGATACGCAGTATTTT.

This chain uses TRBV12-5 with TRBJ1-1; D ambiguous. Per the germline V gene, CDR1 is LGHNT and CDR2 is FRNRAP. V was clipped by 0 bases and J by 1 base, with 12 bases between them. CDR3 length equals 16 residues. The CDR3 region has the DNA TGTGCTAGTGGTTTGGTACGGTCCAACTCGAACACTGAAGCTTTCTTT. Amino acid sequence: CASGLVRSNSNTEAFF.

This rearrangement joins TRBV4-1 to TRBJ2-5; tentatively, D is TRBD1 (6 bases). The CDR3 covers 14 residues. Trimming shortened V by 3 bases and J by 4 bases, and 12 bases separated the two germline ends. Germline CDR1 is MGHRA and CDR2 is YSYEKL. CDR3 residues: CASSHSGTPETQYF. The CDR3 DNA is TGCGCCAGCAGCCACTCCGGGACACCAGAGACCCAGTACTTC.